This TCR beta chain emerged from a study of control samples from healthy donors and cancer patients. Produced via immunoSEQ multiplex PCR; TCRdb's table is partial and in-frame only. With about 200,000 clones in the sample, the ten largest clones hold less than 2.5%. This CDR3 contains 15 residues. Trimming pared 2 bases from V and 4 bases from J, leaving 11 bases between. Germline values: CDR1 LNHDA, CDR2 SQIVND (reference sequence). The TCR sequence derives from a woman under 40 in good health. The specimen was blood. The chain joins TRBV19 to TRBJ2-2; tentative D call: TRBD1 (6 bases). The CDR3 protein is CASSIRGIGTGELFF. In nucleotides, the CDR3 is TGTGCCAGTAGTATAAGGGGGATCGGCACCGGGGAGCTGTTTTTT.